Sequencing of this T cell receptor beta chain was carried out in a study of blood T cell repertoires in COVID-19. Study context: COVID-19 samples collected from the United States, Italy and Spain covered acute and convalescent phases.

Between the trimmed V and J ends, which lost 0 bases and 1 base, there was a span of 9 bases. The CDR3 runs 15 residues. CDR1 and CDR2 (germline): ENHRY, SYGVKD. In the original processing: Amplification of reference gene primers was used by the study to estimate nucleated cell counts. Using immunoSEQ multiplex PCR, the repertoire was profiled, and TCRdb retains in-frame clones only, with some absent. From that table come the V and J calls and clone size; the DNA was used to work out D and trimming. Here the sample spans some 73,000 clones, 75% to 90% being singletons. The chain employs TRBV10-3 and TRBJ1-1; D ambiguous. The sequenced material came from peripheral blood. The sequence was obtained from an elderly man with COVID-19, enrolled during active disease. CDR3 region: CAISESGSPNTEAFF. The CDR3 DNA reads as TGTGCCATCAGTGAGTCTGGGAGTCCGAACACTGAAGCTTTCTTT.